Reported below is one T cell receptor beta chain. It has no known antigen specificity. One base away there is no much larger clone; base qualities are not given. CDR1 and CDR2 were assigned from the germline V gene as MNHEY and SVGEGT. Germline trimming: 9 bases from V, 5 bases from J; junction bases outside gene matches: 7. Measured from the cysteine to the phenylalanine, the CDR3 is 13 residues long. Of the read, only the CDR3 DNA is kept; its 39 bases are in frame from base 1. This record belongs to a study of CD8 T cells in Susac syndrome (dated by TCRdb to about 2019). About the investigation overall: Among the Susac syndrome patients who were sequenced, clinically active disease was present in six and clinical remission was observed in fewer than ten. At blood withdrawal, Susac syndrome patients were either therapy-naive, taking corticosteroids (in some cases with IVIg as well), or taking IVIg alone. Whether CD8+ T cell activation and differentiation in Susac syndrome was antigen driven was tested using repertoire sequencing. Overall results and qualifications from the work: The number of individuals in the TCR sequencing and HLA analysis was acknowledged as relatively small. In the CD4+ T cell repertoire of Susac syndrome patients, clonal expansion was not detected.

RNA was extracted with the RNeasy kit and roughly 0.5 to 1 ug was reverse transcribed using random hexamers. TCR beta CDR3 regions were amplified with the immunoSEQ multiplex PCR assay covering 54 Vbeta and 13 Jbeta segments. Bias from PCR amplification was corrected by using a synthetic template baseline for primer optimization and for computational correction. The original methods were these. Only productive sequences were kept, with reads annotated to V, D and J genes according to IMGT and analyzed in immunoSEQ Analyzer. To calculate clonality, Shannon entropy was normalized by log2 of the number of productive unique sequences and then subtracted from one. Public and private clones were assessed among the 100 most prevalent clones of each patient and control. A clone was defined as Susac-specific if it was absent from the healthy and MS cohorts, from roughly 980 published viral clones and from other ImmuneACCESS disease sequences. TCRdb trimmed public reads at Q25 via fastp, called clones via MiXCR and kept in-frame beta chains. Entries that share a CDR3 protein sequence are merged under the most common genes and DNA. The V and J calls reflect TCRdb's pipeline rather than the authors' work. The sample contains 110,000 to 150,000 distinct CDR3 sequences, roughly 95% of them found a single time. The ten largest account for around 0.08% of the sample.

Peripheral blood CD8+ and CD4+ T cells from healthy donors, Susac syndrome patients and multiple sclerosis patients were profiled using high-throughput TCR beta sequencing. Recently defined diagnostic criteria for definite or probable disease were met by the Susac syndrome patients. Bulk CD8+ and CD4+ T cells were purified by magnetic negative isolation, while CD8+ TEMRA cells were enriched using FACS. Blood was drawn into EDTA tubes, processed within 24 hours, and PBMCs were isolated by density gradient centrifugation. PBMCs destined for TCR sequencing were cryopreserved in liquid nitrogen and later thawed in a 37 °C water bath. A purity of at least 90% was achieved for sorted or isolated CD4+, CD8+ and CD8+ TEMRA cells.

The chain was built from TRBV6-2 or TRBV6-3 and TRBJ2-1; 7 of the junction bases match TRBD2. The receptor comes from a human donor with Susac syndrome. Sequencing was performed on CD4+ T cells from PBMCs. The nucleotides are TGTGCCAGTTGGGACTATCGCCACAATGAGCAGTTCTTC. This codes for CASWDYRHNEQFF.